This is a list of T cell receptor beta chains from one sample in a study of blood T cell repertoires in COVID-19. Sequenced by immunoSEQ multiplex PCR; TCRdb stores in-frame clones only, minus some. Of about 110,000 clones listed, approximately 69% are singletons. Material for sequencing was peripheral blood. The source is a man aged 80 or over with acute or convalescent COVID-19. Both conserved end residues are part of each CDR3. The D gene is left open where the match is weak. Expanded clones get a size class; other rows say once, few or many, or leave the size out.

D gene,V gene,clone size,J gene,CDR3 protein,CDR3 DNA
TRBD2,TRBV10-3,.,TRBJ2-3,CAISDTPGTSGTDTQYF,TGTGCCATCAGTGACACGCCGGGCACTAGCGGCACAGATACGCAGTATTTT
TRBD2,TRBV7-9,once,TRBJ2-1,CASSSTGTSNNEQFF,TGTGCCAGCAGCTCCACCGGGACTAGCAACAATGAGCAGTTCTTC
.,TRBV15,few,TRBJ1-2,CATSRAGTNYGYTF,TGTGCCACCAGCAGAGCAGGGACTAACTATGGCTACACCTTC
.,TRBV25-1,few,TRBJ2-1,CATSNGFYNEQFF,TGTGCCACGAGCAACGGGTTCTACAATGAGCAGTTCTTC
TRBD2,TRBV7-9,.,TRBJ2-1,CASSFLTGGRGNEQFF,TGTGCCAGCAGCTTCCTAACGGGAGGCCGTGGGAATGAGCAGTTCTTC
.,TRBV29-1,few,TRBJ2-7,CSVVRGESYEQYF,TGCAGCGTTGTCAGGGGAGAGTCCTACGAGCAGTACTTC
.,TRBV5-6,.,TRBJ2-5,CASSRWETQYF,TGTGCCAGCAGCCGGTGGGAGACCCAGTACTTC
.,TRBV19,.,TRBJ1-5,CASSSAGEIHQPQHF,TGTGCCAGTAGTAGTGCAGGGGAAATACACCAGCCCCAGCATTTT
.,TRBV5-4,few,TRBJ2-1,CASSFASSYNEQFF,TGTGCCAGCAGCTTCGCTAGCTCTTACAATGAGCAGTTCTTC
.,TRBV7-8,few,TRBJ1-3,CASSLARSPIYF,TGTGCCAGCAGCTTAGCCCGCAGTCCCATATATTTT
.,TRBV6-2/TRBV6-3,few,TRBJ1-5,CASSYPGQPQHF,TGTGCCAGCAGTTACCCGGGGCAGCCCCAGCATTTT
.,TRBV7-9,.,TRBJ1-1,CASSPSRDTEAFF,TGTGCCAGCAGCCCCTCGCGGGACACTGAAGCTTTCTTT
.,TRBV28,.,TRBJ1-2,CASMEGRNYGYTF,TGTGCCAGCATGGAGGGTAGGAACTATGGCTACACCTTC
.,TRBV5-8,.,TRBJ1-5,CASSLAPGGNQPQHF,TGTGCCAGCAGCTTGGCGCCAGGGGGCAATCAGCCCCAGCATTTT